Presented here are 2 T cell receptor beta chains from one specimen sequenced in a study of T-cell reconstitution after alpha-beta-depleted transplantation in children. A TCRbeta library incorporating unique molecular identifiers was prepared. TCRdb reprocessed the PCR reads via MiXCR and lists one record per CDR3 protein. The data contain 220,000 or so distinct CDR3 sequences, around 7.5% of them singletons. The sample was PBMCs, mostly from graft donor cells, taken 180 days after TCRalphabeta/CD19-depleted stem cell transplant. The receptors stem from a male patient between 10 and 17 years old who had a stem cell transplant for acute lymphoblastic leukemia, so the T cells may come from the graft donor.

This clonotype was observed many times. V is TRBV11-2 and J is TRBJ2-5; the match to TRBD2 covers 7 bases. Germline V gene sequence: CDR1 SGHAT, CDR2 FQNNGV. The V and J ends lost 5 bases and 5 bases, in that order; junction bases with no gene match: 8. The CDR3 length is 14 residues. CDR3 in amino acids: CASSAMDGGETQYF. CDR3 nucleotides: TGTGCCAGCAGCGCTATGGACGGGGGGGAGACCCAGTACTTC.

Many counts were recorded for this clonotype. The CDR3 protein is CASSSHRGDETQYF. Here the CDR3 DNA reads TGTGCCAGCAGCAGTCACAGGGGGGATGAGACCCAGTACTTC. This chain connects TRBV21-1 to TRBJ2-5; the D call in the table, TRBD1, was not verified against the DNA. TRBV21-1 is a pseudogene. CDR3 size: 14 residues.